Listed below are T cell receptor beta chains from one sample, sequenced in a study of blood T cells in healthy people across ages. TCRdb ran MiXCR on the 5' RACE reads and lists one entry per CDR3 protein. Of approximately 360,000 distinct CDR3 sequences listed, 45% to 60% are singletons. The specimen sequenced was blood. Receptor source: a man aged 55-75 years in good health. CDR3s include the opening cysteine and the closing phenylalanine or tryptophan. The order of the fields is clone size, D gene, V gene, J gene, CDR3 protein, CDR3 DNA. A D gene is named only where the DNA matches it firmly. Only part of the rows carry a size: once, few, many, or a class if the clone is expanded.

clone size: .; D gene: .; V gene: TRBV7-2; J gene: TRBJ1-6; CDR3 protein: CASSLGEGFGSPLHF; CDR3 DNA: TGTGCCAGCAGCTTGGGTGAAGGGTTTGGCTCACCCCTCCACTTT
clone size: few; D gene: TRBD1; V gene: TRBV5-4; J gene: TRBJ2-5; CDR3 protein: CASSFPGQGEYF; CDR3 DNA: TGTGCCAGCAGCTTTCCGGGACAGGGGGAGTACTTC
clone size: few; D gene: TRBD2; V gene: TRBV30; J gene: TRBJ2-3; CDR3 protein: CAWRRLYTKRGHRGQYF; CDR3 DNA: TGTGCCTGGAGGAGACTGTATACGAAGCGGGGTCATCGGGGGCAGTATTTT
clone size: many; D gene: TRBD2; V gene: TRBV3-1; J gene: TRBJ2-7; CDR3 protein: CASSQRGGPSEQYF; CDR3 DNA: TGTGCCAGCAGCCAACGGGGGGGGCCTAGCGAGCAGTACTTC
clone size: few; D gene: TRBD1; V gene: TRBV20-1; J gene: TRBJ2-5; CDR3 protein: CSARAGQAKETQYF; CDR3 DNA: TGCAGTGCTAGGGCCGGACAGGCGAAAGAGACCCAGTACTTC
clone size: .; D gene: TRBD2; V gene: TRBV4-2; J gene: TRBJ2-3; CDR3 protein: CASSQDRASGGVTDTQYF; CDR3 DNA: TGTGCCAGCAGCCAAGATCGCGCTAGCGGGGGGGTCACAGATACGCAGTATTTT
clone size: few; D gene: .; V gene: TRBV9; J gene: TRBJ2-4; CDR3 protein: CASSPLGGGTNIQYF; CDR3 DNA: TGTGCCAGCAGCCCCTTGGGGGGGGGCACAAACATTCAGTACTTC
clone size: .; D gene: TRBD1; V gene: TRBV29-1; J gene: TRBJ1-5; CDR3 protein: CSVVGTENQPQHF; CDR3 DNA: TGCAGCGTGGTTGGGACAGAGAATCAGCCCCAGCATTTT
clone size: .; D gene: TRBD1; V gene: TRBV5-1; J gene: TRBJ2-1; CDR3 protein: CASSARGLGNEQFF; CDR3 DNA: TGCGCCAGCAGCGCCAGGGGGCTCGGCAATGAGCAGTTCTTC
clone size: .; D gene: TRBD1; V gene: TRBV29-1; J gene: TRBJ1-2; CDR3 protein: CSVRQGVNYGYTF; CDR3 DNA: TGCAGCGTCCGACAGGGCGTGAACTATGGCTACACCTTC
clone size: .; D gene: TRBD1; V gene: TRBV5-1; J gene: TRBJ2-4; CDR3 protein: CASSSATGTGEGNIQYF; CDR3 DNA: TGCGCCAGCAGTAGCGCTACCGGGACAGGGGAGGGGAACATTCAGTACTTC
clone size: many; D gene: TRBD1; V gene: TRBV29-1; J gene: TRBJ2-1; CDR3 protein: CSVLTGVNEQFF; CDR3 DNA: TGCAGCGTTCTTACAGGGGTCAATGAGCAGTTCTTC
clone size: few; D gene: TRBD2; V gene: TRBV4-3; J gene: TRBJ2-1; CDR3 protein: CASSQVPWGAGELSSYNEQFF; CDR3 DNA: TGCGCCAGCAGCCAAGTACCCTGGGGAGCGGGAGAGTTGAGCTCCTACAATGAGCAGTTCTTC
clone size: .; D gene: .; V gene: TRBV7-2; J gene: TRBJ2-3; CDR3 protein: CASSLRERDTQYF; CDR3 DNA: TGTGCCAGCAGCTTACGGGAGAGAGATACGCAGTATTTT
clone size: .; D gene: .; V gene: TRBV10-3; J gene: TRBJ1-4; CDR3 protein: CAIRPGPREKLFF; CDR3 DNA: TGTGCCATCAGGCCGGGGCCTCGGGAAAAACTGTTTTTT
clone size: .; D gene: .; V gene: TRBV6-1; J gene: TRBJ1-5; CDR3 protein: CASSAFWGNSNQPQHF; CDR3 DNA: TGTGCCAGCAGTGCTTTTTGGGGCAATAGCAATCAGCCCCAGCATTTT
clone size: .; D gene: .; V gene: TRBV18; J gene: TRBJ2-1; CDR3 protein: CASSPLGGGGNNEQFF; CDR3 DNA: TGTGCCAGCTCACCACTGGGAGGAGGGGGGAACAATGAGCAGTTCTTC
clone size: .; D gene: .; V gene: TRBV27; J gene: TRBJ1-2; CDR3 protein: CASSPQGHGYTF; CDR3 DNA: TGTGCCAGCAGTCCGCAGGGACATGGCTACACCTTC
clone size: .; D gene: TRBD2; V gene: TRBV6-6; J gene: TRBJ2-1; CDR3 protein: CAGTSGALGGYNEQFF; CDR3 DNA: TGTGCCGGCACTAGCGGGGCCTTAGGAGGGTACAATGAGCAGTTCTTC
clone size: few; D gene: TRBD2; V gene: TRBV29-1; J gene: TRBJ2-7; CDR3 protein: CSVSPGLAGVRYEQYF; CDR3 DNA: TGCAGCGTCTCTCCGGGACTAGCGGGAGTTCGATACGAGCAGTACTTC
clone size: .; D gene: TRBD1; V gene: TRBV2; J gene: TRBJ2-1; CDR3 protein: CASSGPGTGAYNEQFF; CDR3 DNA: TGTGCCAGCAGCGGACCCGGGACAGGGGCCTACAATGAGCAGTTCTTC
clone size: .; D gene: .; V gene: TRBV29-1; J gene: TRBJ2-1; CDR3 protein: CSVEIWGRGNEQFF; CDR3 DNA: TGCAGCGTTGAAATCTGGGGGAGAGGCAATGAGCAGTTCTTC
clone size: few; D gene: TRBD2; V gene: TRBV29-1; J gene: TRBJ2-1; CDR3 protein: CSDRGGGSYNEQFF; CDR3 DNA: TGCAGCGATAGGGGCGGGGGCTCCTACAATGAGCAGTTCTTC
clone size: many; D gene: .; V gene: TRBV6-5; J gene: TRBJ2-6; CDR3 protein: CASRQKPTGANVLTF; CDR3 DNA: TGTGCCAGCAGACAAAAACCGACTGGGGCCAACGTCCTGACTTTC
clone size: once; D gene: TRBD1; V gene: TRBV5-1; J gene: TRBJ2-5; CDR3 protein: CASSYGQGTAYF; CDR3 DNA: TGCGCCAGCAGCTACGGACAGGGGACTGCGTACTTC
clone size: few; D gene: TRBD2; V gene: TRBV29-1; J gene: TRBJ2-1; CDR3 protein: CSVDLAGPRFF; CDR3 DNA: TGCAGCGTGGACCTAGCGGGTCCGAGGTTCTTC
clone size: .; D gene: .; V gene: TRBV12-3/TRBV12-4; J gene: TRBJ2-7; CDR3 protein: CASSFLHPSSYNEQYF; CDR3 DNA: TGTGCCAGCAGTTTCCTCCATCCTAGCTCCTACAATGAGCAGTACTTC
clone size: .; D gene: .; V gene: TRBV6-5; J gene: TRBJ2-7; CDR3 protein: CASSWRDSAPYNEQYF; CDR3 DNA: TGTGCCAGCAGTTGGCGGGACTCTGCCCCCTACAATGAGCAGTACTTC
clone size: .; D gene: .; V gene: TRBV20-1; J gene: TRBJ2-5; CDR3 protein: CSARSEPTQYF; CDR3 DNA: TGCAGTGCTAGATCGGAGCCTACCCAGTACTTC
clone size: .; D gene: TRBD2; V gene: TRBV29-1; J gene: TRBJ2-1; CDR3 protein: CSVPPPAGVDEQFF; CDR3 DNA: TGCAGCGTCCCCCCGCCAGCGGGAGTCGATGAGCAGTTCTTC
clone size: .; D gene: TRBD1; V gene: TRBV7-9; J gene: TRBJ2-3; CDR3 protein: CASSFLQGVSTDTQYF; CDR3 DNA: TGTGCCAGCAGCTTTTTACAGGGGGTCAGCACAGATACGCAGTATTTT
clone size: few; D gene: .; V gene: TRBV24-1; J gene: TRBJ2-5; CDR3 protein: CATRGGGLSETQYF; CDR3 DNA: TGTGCCACCAGAGGGGGGGGGTTATCGGAGACCCAGTACTTC
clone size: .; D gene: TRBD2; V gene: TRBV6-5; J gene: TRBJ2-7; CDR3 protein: CASTNMGAGSSYEQYF; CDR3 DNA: TGTGCCAGCACCAATATGGGAGCGGGAAGCTCCTACGAGCAGTACTTC
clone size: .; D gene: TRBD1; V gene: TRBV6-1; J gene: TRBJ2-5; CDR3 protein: CASSEYWTGGGETQYF; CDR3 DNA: TGTGCCAGCAGTGAATACTGGACAGGGGGAGGAGAGACCCAGTACTTC
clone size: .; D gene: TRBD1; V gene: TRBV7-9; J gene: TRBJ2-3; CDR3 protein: CASSIGQGGQLTQYF; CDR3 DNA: TGTGCCAGCAGCATCGGACAGGGAGGCCAGTTGACGCAGTATTTT
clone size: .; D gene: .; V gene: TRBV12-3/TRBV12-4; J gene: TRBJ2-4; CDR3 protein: CASNLDSQNIQYF; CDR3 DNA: TGTGCCAGCAACCTAGACAGCCAAAACATTCAGTACTTC
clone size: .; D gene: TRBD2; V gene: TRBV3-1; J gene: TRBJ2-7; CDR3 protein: CASSLSSGGGQYF; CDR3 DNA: TGTGCCAGCAGCCTAAGCAGCGGGGGGGGGCAGTACTTC
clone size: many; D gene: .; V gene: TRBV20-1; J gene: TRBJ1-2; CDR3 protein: CSALDPGAGYTF; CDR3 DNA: TGCAGTGCCCTAGACCCGGGGGCTGGCTACACCTTC
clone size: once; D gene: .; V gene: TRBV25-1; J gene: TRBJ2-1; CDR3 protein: CASSEYRVGNEQFF; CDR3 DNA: TGTGCCAGCAGTGAATACAGGGTAGGGAATGAGCAGTTCTTC
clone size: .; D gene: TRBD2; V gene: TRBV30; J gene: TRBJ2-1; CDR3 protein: CAWRSGGLVLNEQFF; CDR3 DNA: TGTGCCTGGAGATCTGGGGGACTAGTCCTCAATGAGCAGTTCTTC
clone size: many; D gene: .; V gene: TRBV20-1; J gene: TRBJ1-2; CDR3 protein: CSARDRPGPPYGYTF; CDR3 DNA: TGCAGTGCTAGAGATCGTCCAGGGCCACCCTATGGCTACACCTTC
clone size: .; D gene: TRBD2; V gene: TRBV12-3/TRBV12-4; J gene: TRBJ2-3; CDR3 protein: CASSLWTSGGVDAQYF; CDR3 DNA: TGTGCCAGCAGTCTCTGGACTAGCGGGGGGGTTGATGCGCAGTATTTT
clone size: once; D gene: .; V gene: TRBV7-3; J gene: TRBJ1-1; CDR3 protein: CASSPYSYTEAFF; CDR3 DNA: TGTGCCAGCAGCCCTTACAGTTACACTGAAGCTTTCTTT
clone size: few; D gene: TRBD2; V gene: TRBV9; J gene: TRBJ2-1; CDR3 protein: CASSVVRGGSSYNEQFF; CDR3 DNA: TGTGCCAGCAGCGTAGTCCGAGGCGGGAGCTCCTACAATGAGCAGTTCTTC
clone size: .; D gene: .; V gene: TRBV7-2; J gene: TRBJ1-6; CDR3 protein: CASRKGRSSYNSPLHF; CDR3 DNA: TGTGCCAGCAGGAAGGGACGGAGCTCCTATAATTCACCCCTCCACTTT